This TCR beta chain was recovered during a study of regulatory T cells in long-lasting Graves disease. Investigators prepared the TCR beta libraries by applying iRepertoire HTBI primers and Arm-PCR of CDR3 regions. TCRdb re-called the multiplex PCR reads with MiXCR, one entry per CDR3 protein. Altogether around 480,000 distinct CDR3 sequences are present, around 16% being singletons, with the ten largest covering 9.5% to 15%. Germline V CDR1 and CDR2: SQVTM, ANQGSEA. This CDR3 region has 13 residues. V shed 7 bases and J 3 bases; nucleotides not matched to a gene: 5. Regarding time point: newly diagnosed GD, antithyroid drugs for less than 3 months. TCR sequences were obtained from RNA taken from PBMCs. A further study also used this sample, focusing on T cells in Graves' hyperthyroidism and ophthalmopathy. Per that paper: Across 18 months, stable Graves' hyperthyroidism was marked by no progression to ophthalmopathy.

This receptor was obtained from a man between 35 and 55 years old with Graves disease. The input for sequencing was peripheral blood mononuclear cells (PBMCs), taken at new diagnosis, from a patient treated with antithyroid drugs. The chain is built from TRBV29-1 and TRBJ2-1; 8 bases line up with TRBD2. CDR3 protein: CSAITSGYNEQFF. The CDR3 DNA reads as TGCAGCGCGATAACTAGCGGCTACAATGAGCAGTTCTTC.